The 16 T cell receptor beta chains below were found in one sample sequenced in a study of a mutant IDH1 vaccine in newly diagnosed glioma. Antigens of these TCRs are unknown. The data were produced by immunoSEQ multiplex PCR, yet TCRdb's version contains in-frame clones alone and is incomplete. This table holds approximately 50,000 clones, less than 90% found once. Time point here: week 35, safety follow-up. One vaccine dose held 300 ug of mutant IDH1 20-mer peptide and came with topical imiquimod. The sequencing used PBMCs, collected from a glioma patient whose treatment included an IDH1 peptide vaccine. Every receptor here comes from a man aged 35 to 55 with glioma.

This chain links TRBV11-1 with TRBJ2-3; possible D gene TRBD2, 6 bases. V was pared by 4 bases and J by 4 bases, with 12 bases between. This CDR3 is 14 amino acids long. Per germline, CDR1 SGHAT and CDR2 FQDESV (reference sequence). The CDR3 is CASSSGVPPDTQYF. As DNA, the CDR3 is TGTGCCAGCAGCTCGGGAGTGCCCCCAGATACGCAGTATTTT.

In its sample, this clone was seen a few times. This chain uses TRBV2 with TRBJ2-3; D not certain. The V end was cut by 4 bases, the J end by 2 bases, with 7 bases between. CDR3 length: 13 residues. Germline assignment: CDR1 SNHLY and CDR2 FYNNEI. CDR3: CASSGPFTDTQYF. The CDR3 DNA reads as TGTGCCAGCAGTGGGCCTTTCACAGATACGCAGTATTTT.

The J gene is TRBJ1-2, the V gene TRBV6-5, with D possibly being TRBD1 (5 bases). Trimming shortened V by 4 bases and J by 4 bases, and 7 bases separated the two germline ends. This CDR3 region has 12 residues. Per germline, CDR1 MNHEY and CDR2 SVGAGI. For the CDR3, the DNA is TGTGCCAGCAGTTCAGGGTCCTATGGCTACACCTTC. This encodes CASSSGSYGYTF.

This sequence joins TRBV7-2 and TRBJ2-7, with 9 bases that match TRBD1. CDR1 SGHTA and CDR2 FQGNSA come from the germline V gene. Losses at the gene ends were 5 bases for V and 5 bases for J; bases not matched to a gene: 1. The CDR3 contains 12 residues. The CDR3 region is CASSGTGNEQYF. The CDR3 DNA is TGTGCCAGCAGCGGGACAGGGAACGAGCAGTACTTC.

The chain is built from TRBV7-9 and TRBJ2-2; D is unresolved. Trimming left V 10 bases short and J 2 bases short, with 11 bases between. The CDR3 extends over 13 amino acids. The germline gives CDR1 SEHNR, CDR2 FQNEAQ (reference sequence). This CDR3 is CANIGSNTGELFF. CDR3 sequence (DNA): TGTGCCAACATCGGGTCTAACACCGGGGAGCTGTTTTTT.

This chain uses TRBV5-4 with TRBJ2-7; 13 bases align to TRBD2. The junction had 3 bases not matched to a gene; V was cut back by 0 bases and J by 0 bases. CDR1 and CDR2 (germline): SGHNT, YYREEE (reference sequence). The CDR3 loop spans 17 amino acids. CDR3 sequence reads: CASSLEGLAGTSYEQYF. DNA for the CDR3: TGTGCCAGCAGCTTGGAGGGACTAGCGGGAACCTCCTACGAGCAGTACTTC.

The chain carries TRBV21-1 and TRBJ1-1. TRBV21-1 is given as a pseudogene. This CDR3 has 13 amino acids. CDR3 sequence reads: CASSTSEKGEAFF. In nucleotides, the CDR3 is TGTGCCAGCAGCACGTCGGAGAAGGGTGAAGCTTTCTTT.

The V and J genes are TRBV11-2 and TRBJ2-5; 9 bases agree with TRBD1. Germline V CDR1 and CDR2: SGHAT, FQNNGV. CDR3 length: 16 residues. V lost 3 bases, J lost 5 bases, and 10 bases stayed unmatched. The CDR3 sequence is CASSFSSGQGGETQYF. CDR3 DNA sequence: TGTGCCAGCAGCTTCTCCTCGGGACAGGGTGGTGAGACCCAGTACTTC.

The V gene is TRBV25-1, the J gene TRBJ1-1, with a weak D call TRBD1 (6 bases). Germline CDR1 and CDR2: MGHDK and SYGVNS. This CDR3 has 14 amino acids. Deletions cut 2 bases from V and 9 bases from J, with 16 bases between. The CDR3 bases are TGTGCCAGCAGTGAACAGCTAACAGGGTCAAAAGCTTTCTTT. Its translation: CASSEQLTGSKAFF.

CDR3 in DNA: TGTGCCAGCAGCCCCGCGATCACTAGCGGGAGTATGAATGAGCAGTTCTTC. It translates to CASSPAITSGSMNEQFF. V and J are TRBV7-2 and TRBJ2-1; TRBD2 aligns across 11 bases. J lost 7 bases, V lost 5 bases, and 13 bases had no gene match. Germline CDR1 is SGHTA and CDR2 is FQGNSA. This CDR3 has 17 residues.

The chain has TRBV27 and TRBJ1-2; tentatively, D is TRBD1 (5 bases). Germline assignment: CDR1 MNHEY and CDR2 SMNVEV (reference sequence). V lost 2 bases and J 8 bases, leaving 12 bases between the germline ends. This CDR3 has 13 amino acids. Here the CDR3 reads CASSLHGARGYTF. CDR3 sequence (DNA): TGTGCCAGCAGTTTACATGGGGCGCGGGGCTACACCTTC.

The V gene is TRBV7-9, the J gene TRBJ2-7; the D call may be TRBD1 or TRBD2 (5 bases each). The germline V gene encodes CDR1 SEHNR and CDR2 FQNEAQ (reference sequence). The CDR3 length is 14 residues. The germline V and J ends were trimmed by 5 bases and 6 bases, with 17 bases remaining between them. CDR3 sequence reads: CASSPARDEGEQYF. The CDR3 bases are TGTGCCAGCAGCCCAGCCAGGGACGAAGGCGAGCAGTACTTC.

The chain couples TRBV7-7 to TRBJ2-5; a possible D gene is TRBD2 (5 bases). The CDR3 consists of 15 residues. Per the germline V gene, CDR1 is SSHAT and CDR2 is FNYEAQ (reference sequence). Trimming stripped 5 bases from V and 3 bases from J, with 16 bases between. The CDR3 spells CASSPLGAVKETQYF. The CDR3 region has the DNA TGTGCCAGCAGCCCCCTTGGAGCGGTAAAAGAGACCCAGTACTTC.

The V gene is TRBV5-1, the J gene TRBJ2-7, with unresolved D. Germline-derived CDR1 and CDR2 are SGHRS and YFSETQ. Trimming stripped 6 bases from V and 3 bases from J, with 16 bases between. The CDR3 contains 14 residues. The CDR3 protein is CASKTDPAIYEQYF. The DNA of the CDR3 is TGCGCCAGCAAGACGGACCCAGCGATCTACGAGCAGTACTTC.

The chain employs TRBV7-9 and TRBJ2-1; 11 bases fit TRBD2. The CDR3 has 13 residues. Germline loops: CDR1 SEHNR, CDR2 FQNEAQ (reference sequence). The junction had 4 bases not matched to a gene; V was cut back by 8 bases and J by 7 bases. Here the CDR3 reads CASGSSGRNEQFF. The DNA for the CDR3 is TGTGCCAGCGGATCTAGCGGGAGGAATGAGCAGTTCTTC.

The CDR3 bases are TGTGCCAGCACTGCGGATCTCAATCAGCCCCAGCATTTT. Amino acid sequence: CASTADLNQPQHF. The V call is TRBV7-2, the J call TRBJ1-5; D remains ambiguous. Germline CDR1 and CDR2: SGHTA and FQGNSA. Trimming removed 7 bases from V and 3 bases from J, with 10 bases in between. The length of the CDR3 is 13 residues.